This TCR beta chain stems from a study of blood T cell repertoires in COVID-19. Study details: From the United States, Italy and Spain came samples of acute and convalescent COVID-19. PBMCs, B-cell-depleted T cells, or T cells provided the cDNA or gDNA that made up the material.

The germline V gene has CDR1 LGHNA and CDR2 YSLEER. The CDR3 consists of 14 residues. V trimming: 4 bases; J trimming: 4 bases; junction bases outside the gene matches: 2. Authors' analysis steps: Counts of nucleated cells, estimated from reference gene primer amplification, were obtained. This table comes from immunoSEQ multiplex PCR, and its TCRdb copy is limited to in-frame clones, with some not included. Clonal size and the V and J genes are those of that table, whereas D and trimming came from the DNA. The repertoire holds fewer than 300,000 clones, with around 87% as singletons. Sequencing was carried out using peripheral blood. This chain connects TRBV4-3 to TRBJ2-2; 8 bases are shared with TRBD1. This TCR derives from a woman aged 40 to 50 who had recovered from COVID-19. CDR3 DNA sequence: TGCGCCAGCAGCCCCACAGGGGGCACCGGGGAGCTGTTTTTT. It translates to CASSPTGGTGELFF.